This T cell receptor (beta chain) came from a study of T cell repertoires in cytomegalovirus infection. Study background: It can be stated that public TCR beta signatures indicated CMV infection as well as a matching HLA type.

Findings and caveats of the study: Clonotype analysis showed dominance of the ex vivo response by HLA-C-restricted CMV-specific TCR beta clonotypes.

Concerning this clonotype: The antigen is unknown.

TCRdb independently ran MiXCR on the reads; one entry per CDR3 protein. There are 200,000 to 300,000 distinct CDR3 sequences in the sample; around 9% occur only once, and approximately 15% lies in the top ten. The V end was cut by 6 bases, the J end by 8 bases, with 11 bases between. This CDR3 region has 11 residues. Germline V CDR1 and CDR2: DFQATT, SNEGSKA (reference sequence). Sample: PBMCs. The TCR comes from a human donor in good health (CMV status not recorded). Some clones in this sample may be carry-over from other donors' samples. The gene calls are TRBV20-1 and TRBJ2-1, with D possibly being TRBD2 (6 bases). The CDR3 protein is CSARTTDEQFF. The CDR3 DNA reads TGCAGTGCCAGGACTACTGATGAGCAGTTCTTC.